Shown below are 11 T cell receptor beta chains from a single sample sequenced in a study of response to subunit inactivated influenza vaccine. TCRdb used MiXCR to reprocess the RT-PCR reads, holding one entry per CDR3 protein. Of over 650,000 distinct CDR3 sequences in the sample, around 18% were seen once. The material sequenced was PBMCs from blood, taken about 5 days after vaccination. These receptors all come from a man between 50 and 59 years old who received an inactivated influenza vaccine.

This clonotype turned up a few times. The chain couples TRBV6-2 or TRBV6-3 to TRBJ2-1; 9 bases fit TRBD1. CDR3 length equals 16 residues. Germline CDR1 reads MNHEY; CDR2 reads SVGEGT. Germline trimming cut 5 bases from V and 9 bases from J; bases unmatched to any gene: 14. The CDR3 nucleotides read TGTGCCAGCAGTACGCCGACAGGGGGGAGGAGAAGTGAGCAGTTCTTC. Amino acid sequence: CASSTPTGGRRSEQFF.

The rearrangement links TRBV20-1 to TRBJ1-2; the D gene is possibly TRBD1 (5 bases). There are 15 residues in the CDR3. Germline V gene lookup returns CDR1 DFQATT and CDR2 SNEGSKA (reference sequence). The V and J ends lost 4 bases and 4 bases respectively, with 19 bases between them. CDR3 loop: CSATRGVQGAYGYTF. In DNA, the CDR3 is TGCAGTGCTACCCGGGGGGTTCAGGGTGCCTATGGCTACACCTTC.

V gene TRBV20-1 combines with J gene TRBJ2-7; 10 positions match TRBD1. With 0 bases clipped from V and 5 bases from J, the junction kept 10 bases outside the gene matches. The germline CDR1 and CDR2 sequences are DFQATT and SNEGSKA (reference sequence). CDR3 size: 16 residues. As DNA, the CDR3 is TGCAGTGCTAGAGACCCTGGGACAGGGGTTACCGACGAGCAGTACTTC. This gives the protein CSARDPGTGVTDEQYF.

Regarding this clonotype: This sequence may be a read error, since a much larger clone differs from it by one base. This chain links TRBV24-1 with TRBJ2-1; perhaps TRBD1 as D (6 bases). From germline, CDR1 is KGHDR and CDR2 SFDVKD. The CDR3 is 15 residues long. DNA for the CDR3: TGTTCCACCAGTGTACAGGGTGGCTCCTACAATGAGCAGTTCTTC. Protein product: CSTSVQGGSYNEQFF.

The chain combines TRBV20-1 with TRBJ2-3; 7 positions agree with TRBD2. The V gene end was trimmed by 6 bases and the J gene end by 0 bases; junction bases not matched to a gene: 9. Germline CDR1 DFQATT, CDR2 SNEGSKA (reference sequence). The CDR3 sequence is 15 residues long. CDR3 region: CSAPRAGESTDTQYF. CDR3 coding DNA: TGCAGTGCCCCCCGGGCGGGAGAGAGCACAGATACGCAGTATTTT.

In this sample, this clonotype turned up a few times. This sequence joins TRBV29-1 and TRBJ2-7, with D perhaps being TRBD1 or TRBD2 (6 bases each). The length of the CDR3 is 13 residues. The V and J ends lost 3 bases and 0 bases respectively, with 9 bases between them. The V gene's germline CDR1 is SQVTM and CDR2 ANQGSEA. Written as DNA, the CDR3 is TGCAGCGTTGATTCGGGGGCCTCCTACGAGCAGTACTTC. Protein product: CSVDSGASYEQYF.

The gene calls are TRBV4-2 and TRBJ2-5; D is possibly TRBD2 (7 bases). Trimming took 1 base from V and 3 from J, leaving 15 bases between them. This CDR3 spans 16 amino acids. CDR1 LGHNA and CDR2 YNFKEQ come from the germline V gene. The CDR3 nucleotides read TGTGCCAGCAGCCAAGGAGGGGGGGCGAGGGAAGAGACCCAGTACTTC. This sequence encodes CASSQGGGAREETQYF.

J is TRBJ1-1 and V is TRBV25-1, with TRBD1 as a possible D gene (5 bases). CDR3 length: 11 residues. The germline V gene has CDR1 MGHDK and CDR2 SYGVNS. Deletions cut 1 base from V and 11 bases from J, with 8 bases between. CDR3 sequence: CASSESGAAFF. The CDR3, as DNA: TGTGCCAGCAGTGAATCCGGGGCCGCTTTCTTT.

This chain connects TRBV6-2 or TRBV6-3 to TRBJ2-2; 8 nucleotides agree with TRBD2. The germline gives CDR1 MNHEY, CDR2 SVGEGT. The length of the CDR3 is 18 residues. Germline trimming cut 0 bases from V and 5 bases from J; bases unmatched to any gene: 11. The CDR3 is CASSYSSAGVVGTGELFF. The DNA for the CDR3 is TGTGCCAGCAGTTACTCGTCAGCGGGAGTTGTGGGGACCGGGGAGCTGTTTTTT.

The chain has TRBV29-1 and TRBJ2-1; perhaps TRBD2 as D (6 bases). V lost 4 bases, J lost 4 bases, and 11 bases lay in between. The CDR3 has 13 amino acids. Germline assignment: CDR1 SQVTM and CDR2 ANQGSEA. The CDR3 sequence is CSVVRENYNEQFF. The CDR3 DNA reads TGCAGCGTTGTGCGGGAAAATTACAATGAGCAGTTCTTC.

The chain has TRBV10-3 and TRBJ2-1, with 11 positions matching TRBD1. The germline V gene has CDR1 ENHRY and CDR2 SYGVKD. Germline trimming cut 4 bases from V and 1 base from J; bases unmatched to any gene: 12. This CDR3 has 19 residues. The CDR3 protein is CAISGPGQGVQRSYNEQFF. The DNA for the CDR3 is TGTGCCATCAGTGGACCGGGACAGGGGGTTCAGAGATCCTACAATGAGCAGTTCTTC.